Presented here are 14 T cell receptor beta chains from one specimen sequenced in a study of T cell responses to AZD1222 COVID-19 vaccine. TCRdb's copy holds only in-frame clones and misses some; the assay was immunoSEQ multiplex PCR. The sample has roughly 140,000 clones; 90% are singletons. Sequenced here: peripheral blood, sampled on day 0 of AZD1222 vaccination. The receptor source for this set is an adult in good health.

The rearrangement joins TRBV3-1 (or the pseudogene TRBV3-2) to TRBJ1-3; unclear D gene. CDR3 length equals 16 residues. Germline V CDR1 and CDR2: LGHDT, YNNKEL (reference sequence). Trimming took 4 bases from V and 0 from J, leaving 13 bases between them. CDR3 loop: CASSRLGRSSGNTIYF. Written as DNA, the CDR3 is TGTGCCAGCAGCCGGTTAGGACGGAGCTCTGGAAACACCATATATTTT.

The V call is TRBV28, the J call TRBJ2-3; 13 bases are shared with TRBD2. This CDR3 is built from 16 residues. V trimming: 6 bases; J trimming: 3 bases; junction bases outside the gene matches: 6. Germline CDR1 and CDR2: MDHEN and SYDVKM. The CDR3 bases are TGTGCCAGCAGCTCCTTGACTAGCGGGAGGACAGATACGCAGTATTTT. This sequence encodes CASSSLTSGRTDTQYF.

V usage is TRBV24-1 and J usage is TRBJ2-5; TRBD2 might be the D (6 bases). The germline CDR1 and CDR2 sequences are KGHDR and SFDVKD. The CDR3 extends over 14 amino acids. V dropped 10 bases and J dropped 4 bases, with 18 bases sitting between them. The CDR3, as DNA: TGTGCCACTAATTACGGGAGTTCGAGAGAGACCCAGTACTTC. This gives the protein CATNYGSSRETQYF.

This clone appeared once. The chain is built from TRBV19 and TRBJ2-7; 9 nucleotides align to TRBD1. Germline CDR1 reads LNHDA; CDR2 reads SQIVND (reference sequence). V lost 4 bases to trimming and J lost 3 bases; unmatched junction nucleotides: 4. The length of the CDR3 is 14 residues. The CDR3 is CASSNTGGLYEQYF. Here the CDR3 DNA reads TGTGCCAGTAGTAACACAGGGGGCCTCTACGAGCAGTACTTC.

The V call is TRBV28, the J call TRBJ1-1; 8 positions match TRBD1. Trimming at V came to 10 bases and at J to 4 bases, leaving 5 bases not matched to a gene. Germline V gene data show CDR1 as MDHEN and CDR2 as SYDVKM. The CDR3 has 12 amino acids. The CDR3 bases are TGTGCCACCGCGGACAGGGTCACTGAAGCTTTCTTT. This codes for CATADRVTEAFF.

The chain couples TRBV21-1 to TRBJ1-2. TRBV21-1 is given as a pseudogene. The CDR3 has 12 amino acids. The CDR3 nucleotides are TGTGCCAGCCCCCAACGCTCGTGGGGCTACACCTTC. Translation gives CASPQRSWGYTF.

V is TRBV2 and J is TRBJ1-2, with D hard to call. From germline, CDR1 is SNHLY and CDR2 FYNNEI. The CDR3 is 13 residues long. The germline V and J ends were trimmed by 5 bases and 2 bases, with 9 bases remaining between them. CDR3 bases: TGTGCCAGCAGTTTCGGGAAAAACTATGGCTACACCTTC. This sequence encodes CASSFGKNYGYTF.

In DNA form, the CDR3 reads TGTGCCAGCAGTCCTGCTTTGGGTAGCGGAGTTGTCTACGAGCAGTACTTC. This codes for CASSPALGSGVVYEQYF. V and J are TRBV6-6 and TRBJ2-7, with D possibly being TRBD2 (6 bases). The CDR3 is 17 residues long. V lost 5 bases to trimming and J lost 3 bases, with 23 bases between them. CDR1 is MNHNY, CDR2 SVGAGI, per germline (reference sequence).

This clone was observed a few times. The chain has TRBV10-3 and TRBJ1-5; D gene ambiguous. The CDR3 consists of 15 residues. In germline, CDR1 is ENHRY, CDR2 SYGVKD. Trimming took 6 bases from V and 0 from J, leaving 12 bases between them. The CDR3 bases are TGTGCCATCAGCGACCGACCCGATAGCAATCAGCCCCAGCATTTT. It is translated as CAISDRPDSNQPQHF.

V and J are TRBV28 and TRBJ1-2, with a possible D match to TRBD1 (5 bases). Germline CDR1 is MDHEN and CDR2 is SYDVKM. The CDR3 contains 16 residues. Trimming left V 3 bases short and J 2 bases short, with 16 bases between. The CDR3 DNA is TGTGCCAGCAGTTTGGGGCAGGGCCGTCTAAACTATGGCTACACCTTC. As protein: CASSLGQGRLNYGYTF.

This sequence joins TRBV28 and TRBJ1-2; D gene uncertain. CDR1 and CDR2 (germline): MDHEN, SYDVKM. Trimming cost V 5 bases and J 4 bases, with 8 bases left between them. The CDR3 runs 12 residues. The DNA of the CDR3 is TGTGCCAGCAGTCTAACAACCTATGGCTACACCTTC. Translating gives CASSLTTYGYTF.

This chain connects TRBV4-3 to TRBJ2-2; weak D call: TRBD2 (5 bases). V shed 0 bases and J shed 2 bases, with 7 bases lying between them. The length of the CDR3 is 15 residues. Looked up from germline, CDR1 is LGHNA and CDR2 is YSLEER. In DNA, the CDR3 is TGCGCCAGCAGCCAAGATGGAGGAAACACCGGGGAGCTGTTTTTT. Protein: CASSQDGGNTGELFF.

The V call is TRBV3-1 (or the pseudogene TRBV3-2), the J call TRBJ1-5; 12 bases agree with TRBD1. This CDR3 is 15 amino acids long. The junction had 7 bases not matched to a gene; V was cut back by 10 bases and J by 3 bases. Per germline, CDR1 LGHDT and CDR2 YNNKEL (reference sequence). CDR3 bases: TGTGCCATCGGGACAGGGGGCCTAATCAATCAGCCCCAGCATTTT. Protein product: CAIGTGGLINQPQHF.

The rearrangement links TRBV19 to TRBJ1-5, with D unclear. The germline V gene encodes CDR1 LNHDA and CDR2 SQIVND (reference sequence). CDR3 length: 12 amino acids. V shed 7 bases and J shed 7 bases, with 11 bases lying between them. CDR3: CASTNIDQPQHF. DNA of the CDR3: TGTGCCAGTACCAACATTGACCAGCCCCAGCATTTT.